This T cell receptor (beta chain) was retrieved from a study of T cells in Graves' hyperthyroidism and ophthalmopathy. Researchers amplified the TCR beta CDR3 regions from RNA transcripts. During a first-round RT-PCR of the TCR CDR3, the HTBI primer set was used. In TCRdb, the multiplex PCR reads were re-called with MiXCR into one record per CDR3 protein. The table has around 350,000 distinct CDR3 sequences, 15% to 19% seen once. The study enrolled patients aged 18 to 65 with newly diagnosed hyperthyroidism of under 2 months' duration. CDR1 is SGHAT, CDR2 FQNNGV, per germline. Germline trimming cut 10 bases from V and 7 bases from J; bases unmatched to any gene: 17. The CDR3 has 17 residues. In this sample, this clonotype turned up a few times.

This clonotype was obtained from a woman younger than 30 with Graves' hyperthyroidism that later progressed to Graves' ophthalmopathy. The chain links TRBV11-2 to TRBJ2-2; TRBD2 agrees at 11 bases. Input material: blood. CDR3 coding DNA: TGTGCCATCCAGATCCGTATAGCGGGAGGGGTGAACGGGGAGCTGTTTTTT. It codes for CAIQIRIAGGVNGELFF.